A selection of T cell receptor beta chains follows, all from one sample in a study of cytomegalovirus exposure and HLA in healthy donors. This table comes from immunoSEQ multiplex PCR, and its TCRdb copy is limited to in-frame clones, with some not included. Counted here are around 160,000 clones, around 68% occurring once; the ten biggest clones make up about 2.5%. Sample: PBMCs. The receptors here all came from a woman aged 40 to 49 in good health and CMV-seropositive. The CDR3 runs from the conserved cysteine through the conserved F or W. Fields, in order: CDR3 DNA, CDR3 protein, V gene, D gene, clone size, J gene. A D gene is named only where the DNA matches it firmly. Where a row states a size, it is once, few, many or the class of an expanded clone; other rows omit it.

TGCAGCGTTGAAGAAGTCAGGGCACAGGGTCGTGGCTACACCTTC	CSVEEVRAQGRGYTF	TRBV29-1	.	once	TRBJ1-2
TGTGCCAGCAGAGACGACAGGGTGAATGGCTACACCTTC	CASRDDRVNGYTF	TRBV6-5	TRBD1	.	TRBJ1-2
TGTGCCAGCAGCCCCGGGACAGAGAGCACAGATACGCAGTATTTT	CASSPGTESTDTQYF	TRBV6-6	TRBD1	.	TRBJ2-3
TGTGCCAGCAGTCCCCGGGACAGGGGAGGCTACCCCTTC	CASSPRDRGGYPF	TRBV6-5	TRBD1	.	TRBJ1-2
TGTGCCAGCAGTGCCCTCCTCGGTGGGACAGGGACCTACGAGCAGTACTTC	CASSALLGGTGTYEQYF	TRBV6-1	TRBD1	.	TRBJ2-7
TGTGCCAGCAGCGACGGACAGCCGGGGAATGAAAAACTGTTTTTT	CASSDGQPGNEKLFF	TRBV7-2	.	.	TRBJ1-4
TGTGCCAGTAGTCGCTTAGGAACTAGCTCTGGGGCCAACGTCCTGACTTTC	CASSRLGTSSGANVLTF	TRBV19	.	.	TRBJ2-6
TGTGCCAGCAGTGAAGAGTTTGAAATCTCACCCCTCAACTTT	CASSEEFEISPLNF	TRBV6-4	.	few	TRBJ1-6
TGCGCCAGCAGCTTGGGGGTCAGGGGCTGGACTGAAGCTTTCTTT	CASSLGVRGWTEAFF	TRBV5-1	.	.	TRBJ1-1
TGTGCCAGCAGTGGGGACAGGGAGTACGAGCAGTACTTC	CASSGDREYEQYF	TRBV2	TRBD1	.	TRBJ2-7
TGTGCCAGCAGCCTCCCGACAGGGGGCTGGGGGGAGGAGCAGTACTTC	CASSLPTGGWGEEQYF	TRBV7-9	TRBD1	.	TRBJ2-7
TGTGCCAGCAGCTTGAGCGGGCACTTGGGTGAAAAACTGTTTTTT	CASSLSGHLGEKLFF	TRBV5-4	.	few	TRBJ1-4
TGTGCCAGCAGTTTTTCGGGGGATTCCTACGAGCAGTACTTC	CASSFSGDSYEQYF	TRBV27	.	.	TRBJ2-7
TGTGCCAGCAGCGTGGAGGCTAGCGGGAACAATGAGCAGTTCTTC	CASSVEASGNNEQFF	TRBV9	TRBD2	.	TRBJ2-1
TGTGCCAGCAGCGGAGGGACTAGCCGAAGGGAGCTGTTTTTT	CASSGGTSRRELFF	TRBV9	TRBD2	.	TRBJ2-2
TGCAGCGTACTGTGGGGCTTCACAGAAGCTTTCTTT	CSVLWGFTEAFF	TRBV29-1	.	few	TRBJ1-1
TGTGCCAGCAGCCTAACTAGCGGAGAGCAGTACTTC	CASSLTSGEQYF	TRBV5-4	TRBD2	.	TRBJ2-7
TGTGCCAGCAGTTGGGACAGGGACAACTATGGCTACACCTTC	CASSWDRDNYGYTF	TRBV6-5	TRBD1	.	TRBJ1-2
TGTGCCAGCAGCTTAGATTTTCGGGGGTTCCACCAGCAGTACTTC	CASSLDFRGFHQQYF	TRBV11-2	.	.	TRBJ2-7
TGTGCCAGCAGCAGGATGACCCAATTAGCAGGGTCGGGGGAACTGTTTTTT	CASSRMTQLAGSGELFF	TRBV27	.	.	TRBJ1-4
TGTGCCAGCAGATTTAGTTCCGCCAAAAACATTCAGTACTTC	CASRFSSAKNIQYF	TRBV28	.	.	TRBJ2-4
TGTGCCAGCAGCCCGAGGACTAGCGGGATAAAAAATGAGCAGTTCTTC	CASSPRTSGIKNEQFF	TRBV7-8	TRBD2	.	TRBJ2-1
TGTGCCAGCAGCTCCGGGACAGGGGCCGAAAAACTGTTTTTT	CASSSGTGAEKLFF	TRBV13	TRBD1	.	TRBJ1-4
TGTGCCAGTACAGGCATGCAGGGGACCGAGAAGCCAGGAAACACCATATATTTT	CASTGMQGTEKPGNTIYF	TRBV19	.	.	TRBJ1-3
TGTGCCACCATTCTCGATGGCGGGGAAGGCTACACCTTC	CATILDGGEGYTF	TRBV6-6	.	once	TRBJ1-2
TGCAGCGTTGGGGGGACGGGGGGTGGGGGCAGTCCATCCTACAATGAGCAGTTCTTC	CSVGGTGGGGSPSYNEQFF	TRBV29-1	.	.	TRBJ2-1
TGTGCCAGCAGCTTAGGACTAGCGGGGGGGGTTCGAGATACGCAGTATTTT	CASSLGLAGGVRDTQYF	TRBV7-2	TRBD2	.	TRBJ2-3
TGTGCCAGCAGCTCTAACGTTCTTCAGGGAGATACGCAGTATTTT	CASSSNVLQGDTQYF	TRBV7-6	.	once	TRBJ2-3
TGTGCCAGCAGCTTTGGCGGCGGGAGCTCCTACAATGAGCAGTTCTTC	CASSFGGGSSYNEQFF	TRBV5-4	TRBD2	.	TRBJ2-1
TGTGCCACCAGCTGGACAGGGCTTAATCAGCCCCAGCATTTT	CATSWTGLNQPQHF	TRBV15	TRBD1	.	TRBJ1-5
TGTGCCAGTAGCGGGACAGGGGGCGGAAGCAATCAGCCCCAGCATTTT	CASSGTGGGSNQPQHF	TRBV19	TRBD1	.	TRBJ1-5
TGTGCCAGCAGATTCCGGGGCGGGAGCTCCTACGAGCAGTACTTC	CASRFRGGSSYEQYF	TRBV27	TRBD2	once	TRBJ2-7
TGTGCCATCAGTGAGTCTGAAGCCTATGGCTACACCTTC	CAISESEAYGYTF	TRBV10-3	.	.	TRBJ1-2
TGTGCCAGCAGCTCCCGGACTAGCGGGGGGGTGGGTTTGGAGACCCAGTACTTC	CASSSRTSGGVGLETQYF	TRBV9	TRBD2	.	TRBJ2-5
TGTGCCAGCAGCGTAGAAGACAGCGCTAATTCACCCCTCCACTTT	CASSVEDSANSPLHF	TRBV9	.	.	TRBJ1-6
TGCGCCAGCAGTCTTGAGACAAGAAAAGAGACCCAGTACTTC	CASSLETRKETQYF	TRBV23-1	.	once	TRBJ2-5
TGTGCCAGCATCTACGGGGATTATGGCACAGATACGCAGTATTTT	CASIYGDYGTDTQYF	TRBV6-6	.	.	TRBJ2-3
TGTGCCAGCAGCTTGGTTTGGACTAGCGGGAACACAGATACGCAGTATTTT	CASSLVWTSGNTDTQYF	TRBV5-8	TRBD2	.	TRBJ2-3
TGTGCCAGCAGCACCCAAGGAGGTACGCAGTATTTT	CASSTQGGTQYF	TRBV14	.	.	TRBJ2-3
TGTGCCAGCAGCGCCTGGACAGGGAGGAGGAACTATGGCTACACCTTC	CASSAWTGRRNYGYTF	TRBV5-6	TRBD1	.	TRBJ1-2
TGTGCCAGCAGCTTACAATCAGGGCGATCAACCGGGGAGCTGTTTTTT	CASSLQSGRSTGELFF	TRBV7-3	.	once	TRBJ2-2
TGTGCCATCAGTGAGCTGGGGGCCAAAGATTCAAGCCACGGCTACACCTTC	CAISELGAKDSSHGYTF	TRBV10-3	.	.	TRBJ1-2
TGTGCCAGCAGTGGACACACCCCCTACTATGGCTACACCTTC	CASSGHTPYYGYTF	TRBV9	.	few	TRBJ1-2
TGTGCCAGCAGCTTATCAGGGAACCAAGAGACCCAGTACTTC	CASSLSGNQETQYF	TRBV7-2	.	once	TRBJ2-5
TGTGCCAGCAGTTTAAACAGGGGTAAGGGCAATCAGCCCCAGCATTTT	CASSLNRGKGNQPQHF	TRBV28	TRBD1	few	TRBJ1-5
TGTGCCAGCAGAGCTAGGCGGCAGTCCCCACCCTACGAGCAGTACTTC	CASRARRQSPPYEQYF	TRBV2	.	.	TRBJ2-7
TGCGCCAGCAGCCGGGACATTCGCGGGGGGGAGCTGTTTTTT	CASSRDIRGGELFF	TRBV5-1	.	.	TRBJ2-2
TGTGCCAGTAGTATCAACACAGATACGCAGTATTTT	CASSINTDTQYF	TRBV19	.	.	TRBJ2-3
TGTGCCAGCAGCCCGCAACAGGGTAGCGAGCAGTACTTC	CASSPQQGSEQYF	TRBV14	.	few	TRBJ2-7